This T cell receptor beta chain emerged from a study of T cells after yellow fever vaccination. TCRdb reprocessed the 5' RACE reads via MiXCR and lists one record per CDR3 protein. The table lists a few hundred thousand distinct CDR3 sequences, approximately 3.9% of them singletons. Trimming pared 2 bases from V and 5 bases from J, leaving 16 bases between. CDR1 SGHNT and CDR2 YYREEE come from the germline V gene (reference sequence). The CDR3 spans 15 residues. This sequence was found in a man aged 18 to 29 who received the YFV17D yellow fever vaccine. Here the sequenced sample was PBMCs, taken 5 days after the yellow fever booster vaccination. The chain combines TRBV5-4 with TRBJ2-5; possibly TRBD2 for D (7 bases). The CDR3 sequence is CASSLRLGGQETQYF. The CDR3 nucleotides are TGTGCCAGCAGCTTAAGGTTGGGGGGGCAGGAGACCCAGTACTTC.